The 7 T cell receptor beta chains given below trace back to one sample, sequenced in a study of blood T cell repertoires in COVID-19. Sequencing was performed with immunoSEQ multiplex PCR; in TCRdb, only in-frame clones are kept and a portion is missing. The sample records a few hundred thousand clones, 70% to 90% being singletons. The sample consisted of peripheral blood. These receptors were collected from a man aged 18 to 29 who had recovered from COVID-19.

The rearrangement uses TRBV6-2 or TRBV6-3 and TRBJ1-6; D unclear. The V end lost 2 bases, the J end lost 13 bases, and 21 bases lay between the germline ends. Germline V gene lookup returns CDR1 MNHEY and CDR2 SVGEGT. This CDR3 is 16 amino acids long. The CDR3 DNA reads TGTGCCAGCAGTTACGCGGTACCAGGCGGGTTGGGTCCCCTCCACTTT. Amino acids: CASSYAVPGGLGPLHF.

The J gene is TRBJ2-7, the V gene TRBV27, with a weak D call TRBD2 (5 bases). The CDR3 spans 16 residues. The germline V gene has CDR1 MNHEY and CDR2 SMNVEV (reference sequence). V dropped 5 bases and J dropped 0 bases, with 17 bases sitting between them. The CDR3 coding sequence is TGTGCCAGCAGTCGCCCCCCGGCGGGTAGCTCCTACGAGCAGTACTTC. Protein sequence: CASSRPPAGSSYEQYF.

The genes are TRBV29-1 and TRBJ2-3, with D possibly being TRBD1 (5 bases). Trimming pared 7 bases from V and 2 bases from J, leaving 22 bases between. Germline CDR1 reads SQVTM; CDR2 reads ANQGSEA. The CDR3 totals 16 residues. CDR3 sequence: CSAVSPGPITTDTQYF. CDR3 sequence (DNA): TGCAGCGCCGTCTCCCCAGGGCCGATTACCACAGATACGCAGTATTTT.

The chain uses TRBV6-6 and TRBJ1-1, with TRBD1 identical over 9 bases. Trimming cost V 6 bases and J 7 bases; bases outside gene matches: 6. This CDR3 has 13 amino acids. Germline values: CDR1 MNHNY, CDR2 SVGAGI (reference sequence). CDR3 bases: TGTGCCAGCAGAACCGGGACAGGGAATGAAGCTTTCTTT. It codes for CASRTGTGNEAFF.

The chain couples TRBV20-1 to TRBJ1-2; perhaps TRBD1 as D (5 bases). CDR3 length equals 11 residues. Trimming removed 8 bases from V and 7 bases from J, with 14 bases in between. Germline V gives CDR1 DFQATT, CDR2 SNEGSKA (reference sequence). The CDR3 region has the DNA TGCAGTTATATCCAGGGAGGTGGCTACACCTTC. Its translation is CSYIQGGGYTF.

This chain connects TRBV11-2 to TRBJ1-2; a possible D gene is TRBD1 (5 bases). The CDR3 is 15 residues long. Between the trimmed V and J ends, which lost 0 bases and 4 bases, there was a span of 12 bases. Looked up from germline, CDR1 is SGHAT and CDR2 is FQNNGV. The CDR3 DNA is TGTGCCAGCAGCTTAGAAGGGGTGCGCTTCTATGGCTACACCTTC. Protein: CASSLEGVRFYGYTF. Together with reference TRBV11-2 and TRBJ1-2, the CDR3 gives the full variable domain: EAGVAQSPRYKIIEKRQSVAFWCNPISGHATLYWYQQILGQGPKLLIQFQNNGVVDDSQLPKDRFSAERLKGVDSTLKIQPAKLEDSAVYLCASSLEGVRFYGYTFGSGTRLTVV.

In DNA, the CDR3 is TGTGCCTGGAAAGAATCAGGGAACACCGGGGAGCTGTTTTTT. Translation gives CAWKESGNTGELFF. This sequence joins TRBV30 and TRBJ2-2; D uncertain. The CDR3 has 14 amino acids. V was clipped by 4 bases and J by 1 base, with 10 bases between them. Looked up from germline, CDR1 is GTSNPN and CDR2 is SVGIG (reference sequence).